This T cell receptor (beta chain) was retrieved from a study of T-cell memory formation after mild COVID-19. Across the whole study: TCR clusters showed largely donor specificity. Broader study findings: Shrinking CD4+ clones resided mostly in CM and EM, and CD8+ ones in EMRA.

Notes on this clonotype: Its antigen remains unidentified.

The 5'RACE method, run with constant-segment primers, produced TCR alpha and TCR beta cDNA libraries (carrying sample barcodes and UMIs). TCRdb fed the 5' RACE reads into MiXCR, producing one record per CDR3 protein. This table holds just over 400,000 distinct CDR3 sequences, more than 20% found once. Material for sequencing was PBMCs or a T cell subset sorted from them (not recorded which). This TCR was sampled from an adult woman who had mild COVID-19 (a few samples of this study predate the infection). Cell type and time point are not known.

CDR3 in DNA: TGTGCCAGCAGCAGACTAGCGGGATTCAGAGAGACCCAGTACTTC. Protein sequence: CASSRLAGFRETQYF. This chain links TRBV7-8 with TRBJ2-5, with TRBD2 matching over 11 bases. The CDR3 is 15 amino acids. The ends lost 5 bases at V and 4 bases at J; junction bases unmatched: 6. CDR1 SGHVS and CDR2 FQNEAQ come from the germline V gene.